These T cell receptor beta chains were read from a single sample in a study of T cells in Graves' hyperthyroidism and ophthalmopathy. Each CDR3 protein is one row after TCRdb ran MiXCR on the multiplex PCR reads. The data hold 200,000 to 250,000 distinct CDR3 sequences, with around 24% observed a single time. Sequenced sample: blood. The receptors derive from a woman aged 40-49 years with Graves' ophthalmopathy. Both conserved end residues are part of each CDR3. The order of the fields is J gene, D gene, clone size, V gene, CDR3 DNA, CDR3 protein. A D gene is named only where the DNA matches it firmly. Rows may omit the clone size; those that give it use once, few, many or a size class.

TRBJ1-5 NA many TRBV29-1 TGCAGCGTTCCCGTAGGGGCCGGCAATCAGCCCCAGCATTTT CSVPVGAGNQPQHF
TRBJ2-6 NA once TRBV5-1 TGCGCCAGCAGCTTGGACGGGTCTTCTGGGGCCAACGTCCTGACTTTC CASSLDGSSGANVLTF
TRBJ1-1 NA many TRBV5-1 TGCGCCAGCAGCCCGACAGTAGGGAGGAACACTGAAGCTTTCTTT CASSPTVGRNTEAFF
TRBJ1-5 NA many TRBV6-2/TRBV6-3 TGTGCCAGCAGTTACCCCGCCAGGTCCTGGGAGCCCCAGCATTTT CASSYPARSWEPQHF
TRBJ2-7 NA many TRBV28 TGTGCCAGCAGTTTAGGGCTAGCGCTATACGAGCAGTACTTC CASSLGLALYEQYF
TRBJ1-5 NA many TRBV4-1 TGCGCCAGCAGCCAAGAACCCAATCAGCCCCAGCATTTT CASSQEPNQPQHF
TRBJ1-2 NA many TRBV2 TGTGCCAGCAGTGAAGTTTCGGGGAACTATGGCTACACCTTC CASSEVSGNYGYTF
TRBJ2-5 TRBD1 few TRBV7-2 TGTGCCAGCAGCCCTTCACAGGGGGCGACTTGGGAGACCCAGTACTTC CASSPSQGATWETQYF
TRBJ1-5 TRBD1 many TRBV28 TGTGCCAGCAGTTCCGCGGGACAGCGGAATCAGCCCCAGCATTTT CASSSAGQRNQPQHF
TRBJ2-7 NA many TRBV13 TGTGCCAGCAGCTGGGGTCCTGGTCAAGCGGCTTACTCCTACGAGCAGTACTTC CASSWGPGQAAYSYEQYF
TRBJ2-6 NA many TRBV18 TGTGCCAGCTCACCACCGCATGGCTCTGGGGCCAACGTCCTGACTTTC CASSPPHGSGANVLTF
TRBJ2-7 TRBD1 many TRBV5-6 TGTGCCAGCAGTTCAATCTCCGGGACAGGGGCTTCGAAGCAGTACTTC CASSSISGTGASKQYF
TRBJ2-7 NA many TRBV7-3 TGTGCCAGCAGCTTAACCCCGAACTACGAGCAGTACTTC CASSLTPNYEQYF
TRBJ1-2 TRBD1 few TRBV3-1 TGTGCCAGCAGCCAGACAGGGAAACTCTACGGCTACACCTTC CASSQTGKLYGYTF
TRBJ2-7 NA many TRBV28 TGTGCCAGCAGTTCGACGATACCCCCGGACGAGCAGTACTTC CASSSTIPPDEQYF
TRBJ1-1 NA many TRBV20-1 TGCAGTGCTCGGACAGTGAACACTGAAGCTTTCTTT CSARTVNTEAFF
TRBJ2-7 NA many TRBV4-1 TGCGCCAGCAGCCAAGGAGACGGGAGCTACGAGCAGTACTTC CASSQGDGSYEQYF
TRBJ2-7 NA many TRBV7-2 TGTGCCAGCAGCTTATACGGGACCGGGGACGAGCAGTACTTC CASSLYGTGDEQYF
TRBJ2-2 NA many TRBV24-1 TGTGCCACCAGTGATTTACCGGGGACCGGGGAGCTGTTTTTT CATSDLPGTGELFF
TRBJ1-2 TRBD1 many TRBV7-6 TGTGCCAGCAGCTCCACAGGGGATGGCTACACCTTC CASSSTGDGYTF
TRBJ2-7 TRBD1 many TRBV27 TGTGCCAGCAGTTTGGGACAGGGGTGGTACGAGCAGTACTTC CASSLGQGWYEQYF
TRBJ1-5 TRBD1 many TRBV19 TGTGCCAGTAGTGAGACAGGGTCGAATCAGCCCCAGCATTTT CASSETGSNQPQHF
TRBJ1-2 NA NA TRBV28 TGTGCCAGCCTCCCCAACGGACTCTACCCACCCTATGGCTACACCTTC CASLPNGLYPPYGYTF
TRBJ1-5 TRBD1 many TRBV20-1 TGCAGTGCTAGGACAGGGGGCAGCAATCAGCCCCAGCATTTT CSARTGGSNQPQHF
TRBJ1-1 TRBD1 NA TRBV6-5 TGTGCCAGCAGTTACTCGCAGGGGGTTAACACTGAAGCTTTCTTT CASSYSQGVNTEAFF
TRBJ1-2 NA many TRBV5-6 TGTGCCAGCAGCCCCGGATCAGCCGGTAGCTATAGCTACACCTTC CASSPGSAGSYSYTF
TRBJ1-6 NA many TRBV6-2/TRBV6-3 TGTGCCAGCAGTTACTCGAGGAGTACAAATTCACCCCTCCACTTT CASSYSRSTNSPLHF
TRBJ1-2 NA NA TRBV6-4 TGTGCCAGCAGTTGCGGCTTCAGTCCAGCTAACTATGGCTACACCTTC CASSCGFSPANYGYTF
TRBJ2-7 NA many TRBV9 TGTGCCAGCAGCGTAGATACGCTGTCCTACGAGCAGTACTTC CASSVDTLSYEQYF
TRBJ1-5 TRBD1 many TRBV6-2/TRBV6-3 TGTGCCAGCAGACCGGGACAGACGTTGAATCAGCCCCAGCATTTT CASRPGQTLNQPQHF
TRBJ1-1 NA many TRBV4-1 TGCGCCAGCAGCCAAGAGAAGGGACAGAACACTGAAGCTTTCTTT CASSQEKGQNTEAFF
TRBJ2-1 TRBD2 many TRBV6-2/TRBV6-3 TGTGCCAGCGCCCAGGCTAGCGGTAACAATGAGCAGTTCTTC CASAQASGNNEQFF
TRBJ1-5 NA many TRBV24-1 TGTGCCACCAGTGATTTTAATCAGCCCCAGCATTTT CATSDFNQPQHF
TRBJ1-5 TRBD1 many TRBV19 TGTGCCAGTAGTGACGCGACAGGGTACCAGCCCCAGCATTTT CASSDATGYQPQHF
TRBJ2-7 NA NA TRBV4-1 TGCGCCAGCAGCCAAAGGCCTCGGGGGGCAGGTGAGCAGTACTTC CASSQRPRGAGEQYF
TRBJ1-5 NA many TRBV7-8 TGTGCCAGCAGCTTAGTAGTCCGGGAACAGCCCCAGCATTTT CASSLVVREQPQHF
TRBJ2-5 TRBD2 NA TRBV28 TGTGCCAGCTTAACTAGCGGGAGGGCAACCCAGTACTTC CASLTSGRATQYF
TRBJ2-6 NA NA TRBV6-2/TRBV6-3 NA CASSLLFGPGAWSGANVVTF
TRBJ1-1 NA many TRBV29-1 TGCAGCGTTGAACCGGGTAGGACTGAAGCTTTCTTT CSVEPGRTEAFF
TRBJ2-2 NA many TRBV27 TGTGCCAGCAAACGTACGAACACCGGGGAGCTGTTTTTT CASKRTNTGELFF
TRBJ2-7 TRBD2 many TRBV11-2 TGTGCCAGCAGCACCCGCGGGACTAGCGATGGGGAGCAGTACTTC CASSTRGTSDGEQYF
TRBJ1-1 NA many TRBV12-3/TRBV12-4 TGTGCCAGCAGCTGGAACACTGAAGCTTTCTTT CASSWNTEAFF
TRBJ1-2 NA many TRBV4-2 TGTGCCAGCAGCCCCTTAGGGGGTTGGGGCTACACCTTC CASSPLGGWGYTF
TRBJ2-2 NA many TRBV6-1 TGTGCCACCTCTGCCGGGGAGCTGTTTTTT CATSAGELFF
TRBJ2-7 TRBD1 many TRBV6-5 TGTGCCAGCAGTTTTACCGGGACAGGGTACGAGCAGTACTTC CASSFTGTGYEQYF
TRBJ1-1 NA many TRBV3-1 TGTGCCAGCAGCCAAGAGGGGGAGGTGACTGAAGCTTTCTTT CASSQEGEVTEAFF
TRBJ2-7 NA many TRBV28 TGTGCCAGCACCACCCGGGACGCAGCCTACGAGCAGTACTTC CASTTRDAAYEQYF
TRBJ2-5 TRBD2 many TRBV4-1 TGCGCCAGCAGCCAAGATCGCGGGGGGTTCCAAGAGACCCAGTACTTC CASSQDRGGFQETQYF
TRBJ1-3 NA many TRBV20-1 TGCAGTGACCACAGACCGGCCGGACGAAACACCATATATTTT CSDHRPAGRNTIYF
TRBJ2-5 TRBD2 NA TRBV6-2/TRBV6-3 TGTGCCAGCAGTTACGGGGCTAGCGGGAGAGGAGAGACCCAGTACTTC CASSYGASGRGETQYF
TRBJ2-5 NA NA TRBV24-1 TGTGCCACCAGTGATAACGGGGCGAAAGAGACCCAGTACTTC CATSDNGAKETQYF
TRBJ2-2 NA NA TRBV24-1 TGTGCCACCAGTGACCGAGGGGACCTTTCCACCGGGGAGCTGTTTTTT CATSDRGDLSTGELFF
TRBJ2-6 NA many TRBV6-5 TGTGCCAGCAGTTACCCGAGTGGTGGGGCCAACGTCCTGACTTTC CASSYPSGGANVLTF